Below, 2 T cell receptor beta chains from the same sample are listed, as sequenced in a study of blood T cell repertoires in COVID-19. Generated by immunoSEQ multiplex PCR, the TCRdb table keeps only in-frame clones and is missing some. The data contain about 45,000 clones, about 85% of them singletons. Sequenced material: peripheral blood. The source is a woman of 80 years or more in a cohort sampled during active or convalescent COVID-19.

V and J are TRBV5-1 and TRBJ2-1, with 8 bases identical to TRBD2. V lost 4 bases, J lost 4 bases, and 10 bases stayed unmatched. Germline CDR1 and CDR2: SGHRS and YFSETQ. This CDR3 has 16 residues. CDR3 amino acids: CASSIQSGSWYNEQFF. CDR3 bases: TGCGCCAGCAGCATCCAGAGCGGGAGTTGGTACAATGAGCAGTTCTTC.

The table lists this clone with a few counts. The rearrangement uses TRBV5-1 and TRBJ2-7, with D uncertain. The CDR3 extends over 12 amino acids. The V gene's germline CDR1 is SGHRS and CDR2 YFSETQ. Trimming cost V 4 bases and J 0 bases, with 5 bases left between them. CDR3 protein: CASSPSSYEQYF. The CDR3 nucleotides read TGCGCCAGCAGCCCGAGCTCCTACGAGCAGTACTTC.